This passage covers 19 T cell receptor beta chains from one sample sequenced in a study of shared clonotypes between healthy human individuals. TCRdb's table, derived via immunoSEQ multiplex PCR, lists solely in-frame clones and lacks some. Of about 490,000 clones detected, approximately 84% appear once; the ten largest clones hold approximately 11%. Sequences were obtained from PBMCs. Every receptor here comes from a woman aged 40-49 years in good health. Some clones in this sample may be carry-over from other donors' samples.

V and J are TRBV5-1 and TRBJ2-1; tentative D call: TRBD2 (5 bases). Trimming left V 2 bases short and J 6 bases short, with 15 bases between. CDR3 length: 15 amino acids. The germline V gene encodes CDR1 SGHRS and CDR2 YFSETQ. The DNA of the CDR3 is TGCGCCAGCAGCTTCCGATCCGGGGATGGCAATGAGCAGTTCTTC. It yields the protein CASSFRSGDGNEQFF.

The genes are TRBV6-1 and TRBJ2-2, with TRBD2 identical over 8 bases. The CDR3 has 14 residues. Germline V CDR1 and CDR2: MNHNS, SASEGT. Trimming removed 2 bases from V and 16 bases from J; junction bases left unmatched: 12. Written as DNA, the CDR3 is TGTGCCAGCAGTGAATCCCCAACTAGCGGCTCATCGTTTTTT. This sequence encodes CASSESPTSGSSFF.

V and J are TRBV5-1 and TRBJ1-1; D might be TRBD1 (5 bases). Germline CDR1 reads SGHRS; CDR2 reads YFSETQ. With 3 bases removed from V and 1 base from J, the gap between germline ends came to 16 bases. This CDR3 is 16 amino acids long. The CDR3 DNA sequence: TGCGCCAGCAGCTCAGACTCCGGGACGCCGAACACTGAAGCTTTCTTT. This sequence encodes CASSSDSGTPNTEAFF.

The genes are TRBV6-1 and TRBJ2-2; possibly TRBD2 for D (5 bases). The V end lost 2 bases, the J end lost 6 bases, and 10 bases lay between the germline ends. Per the germline V gene, CDR1 is MNHNS and CDR2 is SASEGT. CDR3 length equals 14 residues. CDR3 sequence reads: CASSEMAGPGELFF. For the CDR3, the DNA is TGTGCCAGCAGTGAAATGGCGGGCCCCGGGGAGCTGTTTTTT.

This clone was counted a single time. The chain combines TRBV15 with TRBJ2-7, with D possibly being TRBD1 or TRBD2 (6 bases each). The CDR3 is 15 residues long. V lost 0 bases and J lost 0, with 9 bases in between. Looked up from germline, CDR1 is LNHNV and CDR2 is YYDKDF (reference sequence). CDR3 nucleotide sequence: TGTGCCACCAGCAGAGATAGGGGGGCCTCCTACGAGCAGTACTTC. Translation gives CATSRDRGASYEQYF.

This CDR3 reads CASSLYRGNTDTQYF. DNA of the CDR3: TGTGCCAGCTCACTCTACAGAGGGAATACAGATACGCAGTATTTT. The chain links TRBV18 to TRBJ2-3, with D possibly matching TRBD2 (5 bases). Trimming cost V 4 bases and J 3 bases, with 14 bases left between them. CDR3 length: 15 amino acids. Per germline, CDR1 KGHSH and CDR2 LQKENI.

V usage is TRBV7-9 and J usage is TRBJ2-1, with 12 bases lining up with TRBD2. CDR1 and CDR2 from the germline V gene are SEHNR and FQNEAQ (reference sequence). V shed 5 bases and J 6 bases; nucleotides not matched to a gene: 8. CDR3 length equals 16 residues. This chain's CDR3 is CASSPRGLAGINEQFF. The CDR3 region has the DNA TGTGCCAGCAGCCCGCGCGGACTAGCGGGAATCAATGAGCAGTTCTTC.

This clone appeared once. The chain is built from TRBV30 and TRBJ1-1; weak D call: TRBD1 (5 bases). CDR1 GTSNPN and CDR2 SVGIG come from the germline V gene (reference sequence). The CDR3 length is 15 residues. The V end lost 0 bases, the J end lost 1 base, and 12 bases lay between the germline ends. The CDR3 DNA sequence: TGTGCCTGGAGTGTATGGAGGGGATGGAACACTGAAGCTTTCTTT. Translated: CAWSVWRGWNTEAFF.

This clone was seen just once. The rearrangement uses TRBV7-3 and TRBJ2-1, with D hard to call. From germline, CDR1 is SGHTA and CDR2 FQGTGA. Trimming removed 1 base from V and 1 base from J, with 8 bases in between. The CDR3 covers 15 residues. The CDR3 bases are TGTGCCAGCAGCTTAAATGGCGGTTCCTACAATGAGCAGTTCTTC. This sequence encodes CASSLNGGSYNEQFF.

V and J are TRBV15 and TRBJ2-5; 7 bases align to TRBD2. V shed 2 bases and J 5 bases; nucleotides not matched to a gene: 8. This CDR3 is built from 15 residues. Germline CDR1 and CDR2: LNHNV and YYDKDF (reference sequence). CDR3 coding DNA: TGTGCCACCAGCAGAAAAGGGGCGGGAGAGGAGACCCAGTACTTC. As protein: CATSRKGAGEETQYF.

On this clone: The same CDR3 is also encoded by other DNA sequences in this sample. The chain is built from TRBV7-3 and TRBJ2-2, with D hard to call. CDR1 is SGHTA and CDR2 is FQGTGA in the germline V gene. The CDR3 is 12 amino acids. Deletions cut 1 base from V and 6 bases from J, with 3 bases between. CDR3 nucleotide sequence: TGTGCCAGCAGCTTAAGGCCCGGGGAGCTGTTTTTT. Its protein product is CASSLRPGELFF.

The rearrangement uses TRBV28 and TRBJ2-5, with D possibly being TRBD1 (6 bases). Trimming removed 6 bases from V and 5 bases from J, with 19 bases in between. Germline V lookup: CDR1 MDHEN, CDR2 SYDVKM. This CDR3 is 15 amino acids long. The DNA of the CDR3 is TGTGCCAGCAGCTATCCTATCACAGGGCTGGAGACCCAGTACTTC. The encoded protein is CASSYPITGLETQYF.

As regards this clone: A far larger clone is one nucleotide away, so this likely arose from a read error. This chain joins TRBV28 and TRBJ2-7; 9 positions match TRBD1. The CDR3 covers 16 residues. Germline assignment: CDR1 MDHEN and CDR2 SYDVKM. V was pared by 1 base and J by 6 bases, with 10 bases of the junction left unmatched. The CDR3 sequence: CASSLSWTGVFSEQYF. Written as DNA, the CDR3 is TGTGCCAGCAGTTTATCGTGGACAGGGGTATTTAGCGAGCAGTACTTC.

A single count supports this clone. The chain couples TRBV7-9 to TRBJ2-5; D may be TRBD1 (5 bases). CDR1 is SEHNR, CDR2 FQNEAQ, per germline (reference sequence). The CDR3 has 16 residues. V was cut by 5 bases and J by 2 bases, with 18 bases left in between. The CDR3 DNA is TGTGCCAGCAGCCCCCGTTGGCAGGGCCTACAAGAGACCCAGTACTTC. Amino acid sequence: CASSPRWQGLQETQYF. The entire variable domain, with the rest obtained from reference TRBV7-9 and TRBJ2-5, is as follows: DTGVSQNPRHKITKRGQNVTFRCDPISEHNRLYWYRQTLGQGPEFLTYFQNEAQLEKSRLLSDRFSAERPKGSFSTLEIQRTEQGDSAMYLCASSPRWQGLQETQYFGPGTRLLVL.

This clone has a single count. The chain carries TRBV15 and TRBJ2-3; D is perhaps TRBD1 (6 bases). The CDR3 has 16 residues. The germline V gene has CDR1 LNHNV and CDR2 YYDKDF (reference sequence). Trimming removed 3 bases from V and 6 bases from J, with 19 bases in between. The CDR3 DNA is TGTGCCACCAGCAGGAACATAGGGGGAGTAGGGGATACGCAGTATTTT. It codes for CATSRNIGGVGDTQYF. Variable domain in full (rest from reference TRBV15 and TRBJ2-3): DAMVIQNPRYQVTQFGKPVTLSCSQTLNHNVMYWYQQKSSQAPKLLFHYYDKDFNNEADTPDNFQSRRPNTSFCFLDIRSPGLGDTAMYLCATSRNIGGVGDTQYFGPGTRLTVL.

The V gene is TRBV28, the J gene TRBJ2-1; the match to TRBD2 covers 10 bases. J gave up 9 bases and V 4 bases, and 6 bases lay outside the gene matches. The CDR3 has 14 amino acids. CDR1 and CDR2 (germline): MDHEN, SYDVKM. Written as DNA, the CDR3 is TGTGCCAGCAGTTACAGCGGGAGGGCCTCTGAGCAGTTCTTC. This codes for CASSYSGRASEQFF. Variable domain in full (rest from reference TRBV28 and TRBJ2-1): DVKVTQSSRYLVKRTGEKVFLECVQDMDHENMFWYRQDPGLGLRLIYFSYDVKMKEKGDIPEGYSVSREKKERFSLILESASTNQTSMYLCASSYSGRASEQFFGPGTRLTVL.

The chain employs TRBV16 and TRBJ2-4; the match to TRBD1 covers 8 bases. The germline gives CDR1 KGHSY, CDR2 FQNENV. The CDR3 covers 15 residues. J gave up 6 bases and V 4 bases, and 8 bases lay outside the gene matches. The CDR3 reads CASSLQGAVGNIQYF. The DNA of the CDR3 is TGTGCCAGCAGCCTCCAGGGGGCCGTGGGAAACATTCAGTACTTC.

This clone was picked up one time. The gene calls are TRBV7-2 and TRBJ1-4; the D gene is possibly TRBD1 (6 bases). V lost 5 bases, J lost 5 bases, and 12 bases lay in between. The CDR3 is 14 amino acids. The germline CDR1 and CDR2 sequences are SGHTA and FQGNSA. DNA of the CDR3: TGTGCCAGCAGCCCCCGGGGGGGCAATGAAAAACTGTTTTTT. Amino acids: CASSPRGGNEKLFF.

The chain is built from TRBV7-2 and TRBJ2-2; the D is unclear. V lost 5 bases and J lost 1, with 11 bases in between. This CDR3 spans 15 amino acids. In germline, CDR1 is SGHTA, CDR2 FQGNSA. The CDR3 loop reads CASSGRSMNTGELFF. For the CDR3, the DNA is TGTGCCAGCAGCGGACGGAGTATGAACACCGGGGAGCTGTTTTTT.